These 28 T cell receptor beta chains came from one sample sequenced in a study of a mutant IDH1 vaccine in newly diagnosed glioma (dated by TCRdb to 2020 to 2022). The time point tag for this specimen amounts to: baseline, week 1 (first vaccination visit). The treatment or condition label of this sample denotes: pre-vaccination baseline after standard-of-care therapy. Library prep was done by the immunoSEQ multiplex PCR assay. Imported from immuneACCESS, the table was reduced by TCRdb to in-frame sequences with V and J called. These copies leave out some clones; in studies compared against another copy, an unresolved V gene accounts for under half, and the cause of the remainder is not known. The sample table records approximately 100,000 clones; around 90% of these occur just once. Roughly 0.58% of the sample rests with the top ten. The sequencing used PBMCs, collected from a glioma patient treated with radiotherapy, temozolomide or both. These receptors were taken from a woman between 50 and 59 years old with glioma.

The J gene is TRBJ2-2, the V gene TRBV28; the match to TRBD2 covers 10 bases. Germline V CDR1 and CDR2: MDHEN, SYDVKM. V shed 6 bases, J shed 4 bases, and the junction held 8 bases outside the gene matches. The CDR3 totals 16 residues. CDR3 nucleotide sequence: TGTGCCAGCAGCCCCCCTAGCGGGAGACCCACCGGGGAGCTGTTTTTT. Protein sequence: CASSPPSGRPTGELFF. The full variable domain, with the rest looked up from reference TRBV28 and TRBJ2-2, is DVKVTQSSRYLVKRTGEKVFLECVQDMDHENMFWYRQDPGLGLRLIYFSYDVKMKEKGDIPEGYSVSREKKERFSLILESASTNQTSMYLCASSPPSGRPTGELFFGEGSRLTVL.

The chain combines TRBV7-8 with TRBJ2-7; no clear D. V lost 0 bases to trimming and J lost 2 bases, with 8 bases between them. Germline V gene data show CDR1 as SGHVS and CDR2 as FQNEAQ. CDR3 size: 14 residues. DNA of the CDR3: TGTGCCAGCAGCTTAGCTAGGACGACCTACGAGCAGTACTTC. Protein: CASSLARTTYEQYF. The full variable domain, in which reference TRBV7-8 and TRBJ2-7 provide the parts outside the CDR3, is GAGVSQSPRYKVAKRGQDVALRCDPISGHVSLFWYQQALGQGPEFLTYFQNEAQLDKSGLPSDRFFAERPEGSVSTLKIQRTQQEDSAVYLCASSLARTTYEQYFGPGTRLTVT.

The genes are TRBV6-6 and TRBJ1-1; D is uncertain. The CDR3 contains 13 residues. Looked up from germline, CDR1 is MNHNY and CDR2 is SVGAGI (reference sequence). Trimming cost V 2 bases and J 12 bases, with 16 bases left between them. CDR3 sequence: CASSYEGGLGPFF. In nucleotides, the CDR3 is TGTGCCAGCAGTTACGAGGGTGGGCTCGGGCCTTTCTTT.

The rearrangement uses TRBV28 and TRBJ2-3; the D is unclear. There are 15 residues in the CDR3. Germline values: CDR1 MDHEN, CDR2 SYDVKM. The germline V and J ends were trimmed by 2 bases and 1 base, with 10 bases remaining between them. This CDR3 reads CASSLIPQGTDTQYF. The CDR3 nucleotides are TGTGCCAGCAGTTTAATTCCGCAGGGCACAGATACGCAGTATTTT.

The chain carries TRBV29-1 and TRBJ2-7, with a possible D match to TRBD1 (6 bases). CDR1 is SQVTM and CDR2 is ANQGSEA in the germline V gene. V lost 5 bases and J lost 5, with 16 bases in between. The CDR3 spans 13 residues. CDR3 residues: CSVFGVGANEQYF. The CDR3 coding sequence is TGCAGCGTTTTTGGTGTGGGGGCCAACGAGCAGTACTTC.

This clone is a singleton in its sample. The V gene is TRBV9, the J gene TRBJ1-5, with 8 bases that match TRBD1. V gave up 4 bases and J gave up 6 bases; unmatched junction bases: 6. The CDR3 is 14 residues long. Looked up from germline, CDR1 is SGDLS and CDR2 is YYNGEE. CDR3 bases: TGTGCCAGCAGCCCCGACAGGGGTAGTCAGCCCCAGCATTTT. Translated: CASSPDRGSQPQHF.

The chain is built from TRBV30 and TRBJ1-4; D possibly corresponds to TRBD1 (5 bases). Trimming left V 0 bases short and J 5 bases short, with 13 bases between. Germline CDR1 GTSNPN, CDR2 SVGIG (reference sequence). The CDR3 covers 15 residues. The DNA for the CDR3 is TGTGCCTGGAGTGTACTCCCAGGGTCCAATGAAAAACTGTTTTTT. Translation gives CAWSVLPGSNEKLFF.

The gene calls are TRBV7-9 and TRBJ2-7; 9 positions match TRBD1. This CDR3 has 16 amino acids. The V segment lost 1 base and the J segment 3 bases; nucleotides outside the gene matches: 7. Germline lookup yields CDR1 SEHNR and CDR2 FQNEAQ (reference sequence). CDR3 region: CASSLGRDRVRYEQYF. For the CDR3, the DNA is TGTGCCAGCAGCTTAGGGCGGGACAGGGTTCGCTACGAGCAGTACTTC. Looking up the rest from reference TRBV7-9 and TRBJ2-7 gives the full variable domain: DTGVSQNPRHKITKRGQNVTFRCDPISEHNRLYWYRQTLGQGPEFLTYFQNEAQLEKSRLLSDRFSAERPKGSFSTLEIQRTEQGDSAMYLCASSLGRDRVRYEQYFGPGTRLTVT.

The chain couples TRBV9 to TRBJ2-2, with 7 bases matching TRBD1. CDR1 is SGDLS, CDR2 YYNGEE, per germline. The CDR3 runs to 17 residues. Unmatched junction bases numbered 9, after V lost 4 bases and J lost 0 bases. The CDR3 protein is CASSLGPGQTNTGELFF. In DNA form, the CDR3 reads TGTGCCAGCAGCCTGGGGCCGGGACAGACGAACACCGGGGAGCTGTTTTTT.

The chain recombines TRBV10-3 with TRBJ2-3; maybe TRBD2 (5 bases). Per the germline V gene, CDR1 is ENHRY and CDR2 is SYGVKD. Trimming shortened V by 8 bases and J by 5 bases, and 8 bases separated the two germline ends. This CDR3 contains 11 residues. The CDR3 reads CAIGLLDTQYF. CDR3 DNA: TGTGCCATCGGACTCTTAGATACGCAGTATTTT.

The rearrangement joins TRBV19 to TRBJ1-3; tentatively, D is TRBD1 (5 bases). The CDR3 runs 13 residues. Trimming cost V 5 bases and J 3 bases, with 8 bases left between them. Germline V gene sequence: CDR1 LNHDA, CDR2 SQIVND (reference sequence). As DNA, the CDR3 is TGTGCCAGTAGTCCGGACATTGGAAACACCATATATTTT. Protein sequence: CASSPDIGNTIYF.

The rearrangement links TRBV5-1 to TRBJ1-4; 8 nucleotides agree with TRBD1. CDR1 and CDR2 (germline): SGHRS, YFSETQ. J lost 3 bases, V lost 7 bases, and 11 bases had no gene match. This CDR3 has 16 amino acids. The CDR3 DNA reads TGCGCCAGCGGTCAAGGGCAGGGGGCTTCTAATGAAAAACTGTTTTTT. It encodes CASGQGQGASNEKLFF.

The chain is built from TRBV30 and TRBJ2-1, with 13 bases fitting TRBD2. After removal of 5 bases from V and 4 bases from J, the junction contained 2 bases not matched to a gene. The germline V gene encodes CDR1 GTSNPN and CDR2 SVGIG (reference sequence). CDR3 size: 14 residues. This CDR3 reads CAWAGLAGYNEQFF. CDR3 DNA: TGTGCCTGGGCGGGACTAGCGGGGTACAATGAGCAGTTCTTC.

The chain joins TRBV12-5 to TRBJ1-5; 9 nucleotides agree with TRBD1. The junction had 12 bases not matched to a gene; V was cut back by 0 bases and J by 12 bases. Germline loops: CDR1 LGHNT, CDR2 FRNRAP. The CDR3 covers 16 residues. CDR3 nucleotides: TGTGCTAGTGGTTTGGTCCTCGGACAGGGGCCCCCTCTCCAGCATTTT. It codes for CASGLVLGQGPPLQHF.

V and J are TRBV29-1 and TRBJ2-2; 7 nucleotides match TRBD1. Trimming took 6 bases from V and 3 from J; bases not matched to a gene: 1. The CDR3 contains 12 residues. CDR1 is SQVTM, CDR2 ANQGSEA, per germline. The CDR3 sequence: CSVGQDTGELFF. The CDR3 coding sequence is TGCAGCGTAGGACAGGACACCGGGGAGCTGTTTTTT.

The rearrangement joins TRBV28 to TRBJ1-1; no definite D call. The germline V gene encodes CDR1 MDHEN and CDR2 SYDVKM. V was shortened by 6 bases and J by 6 bases, with 17 bases between the two germline ends. The CDR3 sequence is 14 residues long. CDR3 protein: CASRAAYTFSEAFF. CDR3 DNA sequence: TGTGCCAGCAGAGCCGCCTATACCTTTTCTGAAGCTTTCTTT.

This clone occurred once. V gene TRBV9 combines with J gene TRBJ2-2; 7 nucleotides align to TRBD1. The germline V gene has CDR1 SGDLS and CDR2 YYNGEE. V gave up 4 bases and J gave up 0 bases; unmatched junction bases: 3. CDR3 length: 15 residues. The CDR3 DNA reads TGTGCCAGCAGCACGACAGGGTCGAACACCGGGGAGCTGTTTTTT. Translation: CASSTTGSNTGELFF.

The genes are TRBV27 and TRBJ1-1, with D perhaps TRBD1 (5 bases). Germline V gene data show CDR1 as MNHEY and CDR2 as SMNVEV (reference sequence). Trimming stripped 2 bases from V and 7 bases from J, with 8 bases between. CDR3 length equals 12 residues. The CDR3 protein is CASSLSGGEAFF. Written as DNA, the CDR3 is TGTGCCAGCAGTTTAAGTGGGGGTGAAGCTTTCTTT.

The rearrangement links TRBV28 to TRBJ1-1; D unresolved. Germline V gene lookup returns CDR1 MDHEN and CDR2 SYDVKM. The CDR3 is made up of 16 amino acids. Trimming shortened V by 5 bases and J by 2 bases, and 18 bases separated the two germline ends. The CDR3 DNA is TGTGCCAGCAGTCTAATCTCCCGAGGGTTCAACACTGAAGCTTTCTTT. The encoded protein is CASSLISRGFNTEAFF.

Of note for this clone: One end of the junction is discordant with germline, which a read error may explain. The genes are TRBV9 and TRBJ2-2, with a weak D call TRBD2 (5 bases). The germline gives CDR1 SGDLS, CDR2 YYNGEE. The CDR3 extends over 15 amino acids. Written as DNA, the CDR3 is TGTGCCAGCAGCGTCACTACTACCGGTTCCGGGGAGCCGTTTTTT. This encodes CASSVTTTGSGEPFF.

The V and J genes are TRBV18 and TRBJ1-4, with 9 bases aligning to TRBD1. V lost 0 bases and J lost 7; bases outside the gene matches: 9. Germline lookup yields CDR1 KGHSH and CDR2 LQKENI. The CDR3 extends over 17 amino acids. The CDR3 DNA sequence: TGTGCCAGCTCACCACCGATATCGGGACAGGGATTTGAAAAACTGTTTTTT. Its protein product is CASSPPISGQGFEKLFF.

The chain carries TRBV5-1 and TRBJ1-5; unclear D gene. Germline V gene data show CDR1 as SGHRS and CDR2 as YFSETQ. The V and J ends lost 4 bases and 4 bases respectively, with 15 bases between them. The CDR3 runs 15 residues. CDR3 protein: CASSESGSGNQPQHF. DNA for the CDR3: TGCGCCAGCAGCGAATCCGGGTCCGGTAATCAGCCCCAGCATTTT.

The chain couples TRBV5-4 to TRBJ1-6, with D unresolved. The V gene lost 4 bases and the J gene lost 2 bases, with 7 bases spanning the gap. Per the germline V gene, CDR1 is SGHNT and CDR2 is YYREEE (reference sequence). The CDR3 has 14 residues. CDR3 nucleotide sequence: TGTGCCAGCAGCCCCCGGGCCTATAATTCACCCCTCCACTTT. Translating it yields CASSPRAYNSPLHF. Combining the CDR3 with reference TRBV5-4 and TRBJ1-6 gives the whole variable domain ETGVTQSPTHLIKTRGQQVTLRCSSQSGHNTVSWYQQALGQGPQFIFQYYREEENGRGNFPPRFSGLQFPNYSSELNVNALELDDSALYLCASSPRAYNSPLHFGNGTRLTVT.

The chain combines TRBV11-3 with TRBJ2-3; unclear D gene. Germline CDR1 reads SGHNT; CDR2 reads YENEEA. This CDR3 has 17 amino acids. Deletions cut 1 base from V and 0 bases from J, with 14 bases between. The CDR3 loop reads CASSLAGHLSSTDTQYF. CDR3 DNA sequence: TGTGCCAGCAGCTTAGCGGGCCACCTTTCTAGCACAGATACGCAGTATTTT.

The CDR3: CASSARGWEKLFF. Written as DNA, the CDR3 is TGTGCCAGTAGCGCGCGGGGGTGGGAAAAACTGTTTTTT. The chain joins TRBV19 to TRBJ1-4; tentative D call: TRBD1 (5 bases). Germline V gene data show CDR1 as LNHDA and CDR2 as SQIVND (reference sequence). There are 13 residues in the CDR3. Trimming cost V 6 bases and J 8 bases, with 13 bases left between them.

The chain links TRBV7-8 to TRBJ2-1; perhaps D is TRBD1 or TRBD2 (5 bases each). The CDR3 has 16 residues. The germline V gene has CDR1 SGHVS and CDR2 FQNEAQ. V was clipped by 4 bases and J by 7 bases, with 20 bases between them. The CDR3 protein is CASSSTGGRWGNEQFF. The CDR3, as DNA: TGTGCCAGCAGCTCAACGGGCGGTCGCTGGGGGAATGAGCAGTTCTTC.

The chain couples TRBV5-1 to TRBJ2-7; tentatively, D is TRBD1 (6 bases). Trimming took 0 bases from V and 3 from J, leaving 13 bases between them. The CDR3 length is 15 residues. Germline lookup yields CDR1 SGHRS and CDR2 YFSETQ. This CDR3 is CASSLAPDRNYEQYF. CDR3 sequence (DNA): TGCGCCAGCAGCTTGGCCCCCGACAGGAACTACGAGCAGTACTTC.

The V call is TRBV10-1, the J call TRBJ2-2, with D possibly being TRBD2 (7 bases). The CDR3 runs to 13 residues. Germline CDR1 and CDR2: WNHNN and SYGVQD (reference sequence). The ends were cut back, 11 bases at V and 6 bases at J, with 16 bases in the middle. The CDR3 sequence: CASWEGGPGELFF. The CDR3 DNA reads as TGCGCCTCCTGGGAGGGGGGCCCCGGGGAGCTGTTTTTT.